Listed below are T cell receptor beta chains from one sample, sequenced in a study of CD8 T cells in Susac syndrome. TCRdb itself ran the immunoSEQ multiplex PCR reads through MiXCR, one entry per CDR3 protein. The table has 250,000 or so distinct CDR3 sequences, 85% to 95% seen once; the top ten hold 0.065% to 0.08%. Specimen: CD4+ T cells from PBMCs. The receptors here all came from a human donor with multiple sclerosis. CDR3s include the opening cysteine and the closing phenylalanine or tryptophan. The D gene is left open where the match is weak. Only some rows state a clone size, as once, few, many or a class for expanded clones.

.	TRBV11-2	TRBJ2-5	TRBD2	CASSPNLAGGRETQYF	TGTGCCAGCAGCCCAAACCTAGCGGGAGGGCGGGAGACCCAGTACTTC
.	TRBV12-3/TRBV12-4	TRBJ2-7	.	CASSFSSNPSEQYF	TGTGCCAGCAGTTTTAGCTCTAACCCCTCCGAGCAGTACTTC
few	TRBV12-3/TRBV12-4	TRBJ2-3	.	CASSLSTDTQYF	TGTGCCAGCAGTTTATCCACAGATACGCAGTATTTT
once	TRBV7-2	TRBJ2-6	.	CASRHSATANVLTF	TGTGCCAGCAGACACAGTGCAACGGCCAACGTCCTGACTTTC
.	TRBV5-1	TRBJ2-2	TRBD1	CASSLGQGSTGELFF	TGCGCCAGCAGCCTGGGACAGGGGAGCACCGGGGAGCTGTTTTTT
.	TRBV6-5	TRBJ2-3	TRBD2	CASKQRGGTDTQYF	TGTGCCAGCAAGCAGCGGGGGGGCACAGATACGCAGTATTTT
.	TRBV2	TRBJ2-6	TRBD1	CARQGASGANVLTF	TGTGCCAGACAGGGGGCCTCTGGGGCCAACGTCCTGACTTTC
few	TRBV6-1	TRBJ2-5	.	CASSEDGETQYF	TGTGCCAGCAGTGAGGACGGGGAGACCCAGTACTTC
.	TRBV2	TRBJ2-5	TRBD2	CASSFDDQPLRGGQETQYF	TGTGCCAGCAGTTTCGACGACCAACCTTTGCGGGGGGGACAAGAGACCCAGTACTTC
.	TRBV3-1	TRBJ1-2	TRBD1	CASSQDPRGGGYTF	TGTGCCAGCAGCCAAGATCCCAGGGGGGGTGGCTACACCTTC
once	TRBV7-3	TRBJ2-5	.	CASSKGAGTQYF	TGTGCCAGCAGCAAAGGGGCGGGGACCCAGTACTTC
.	TRBV7-8	TRBJ1-6	.	CASSFSAGPYNSPLHF	TGTGCCAGCAGCTTCTCGGCAGGGCCCTATAATTCACCCCTCCACTTT
.	TRBV5-1	TRBJ1-4	.	CASSLEGLGGEKLFF	TGCGCCAGCAGCTTGGAAGGTTTAGGGGGTGAAAAACTGTTTTTT
.	TRBV19	TRBJ1-4	.	CASSISRSVEKLFF	TGTGCCAGTAGTATATCCCGGTCTGTGGAAAAACTGTTTTTT
.	TRBV9	TRBJ2-2	.	CASSPGAAWGELFF	TGTGCCAGCAGCCCCGGCGCAGCGTGGGGGGAGCTGTTTTTT
.	TRBV5-4	TRBJ1-1	.	CASSLPGGNTEAFF	TGTGCCAGCAGCCTGCCCGGAGGGAACACTGAAGCTTTCTTT
once	TRBV18	TRBJ2-3	TRBD2	CASSPRLAPDTQYF	TGTGCCAGCTCACCGAGACTAGCTCCAGATACGCAGTATTTT
.	TRBV27	TRBJ2-3	.	CASSYIGTDTQYF	TGTGCCAGCAGTTATATAGGCACAGATACGCAGTATTTT
.	TRBV6-1	TRBJ2-4	.	CASSEGTPGLAKNIQYF	TGTGCCAGCAGTGAAGGGACACCCGGTCTAGCCAAAAACATTCAGTACTTC
.	TRBV25-1	TRBJ1-1	.	CASSRWGDTEAFF	TGTGCCAGCAGTCGTTGGGGGGACACTGAAGCTTTCTTT
.	TRBV20-1	TRBJ1-5	.	CSASRPGRPSNQPQHF	TGCAGTGCTAGTAGGCCGGGACGGCCTAGCAATCAGCCCCAGCATTTT
.	TRBV30	TRBJ1-1	TRBD1	CAWSTGGDRGLQKAFF	TGTGCCTGGAGTACCGGGGGCGACAGGGGGCTGCAAAAAGCTTTCTTT
.	TRBV7-2	TRBJ1-3	.	CASSLVGGSSGNTIYF	TGTGCCAGCAGCTTAGTTGGCGGCAGCTCTGGAAACACCATATATTTT
.	TRBV25-1	TRBJ1-2	.	CASSAGRDGHYGYTF	TGTGCCAGCAGTGCGGGGAGGGACGGCCACTATGGCTACACCTTC
once	TRBV5-1	TRBJ1-1	.	CASSFLGGLRNTEAFF	TGCGCCAGCAGCTTTTTGGGGGGTCTCAGGAACACTGAAGCTTTCTTT
.	TRBV11-3	TRBJ2-2	TRBD2	CASSGRLAGEGATGELFF	TGTGCCAGCAGCGGCCGGCTAGCGGGAGAAGGGGCCACCGGGGAGCTGTTTTTT
.	TRBV2	TRBJ1-5	.	CASSALRVQPQHF	TGTGCCAGCAGTGCTCTTAGAGTACAGCCCCAGCATTTT